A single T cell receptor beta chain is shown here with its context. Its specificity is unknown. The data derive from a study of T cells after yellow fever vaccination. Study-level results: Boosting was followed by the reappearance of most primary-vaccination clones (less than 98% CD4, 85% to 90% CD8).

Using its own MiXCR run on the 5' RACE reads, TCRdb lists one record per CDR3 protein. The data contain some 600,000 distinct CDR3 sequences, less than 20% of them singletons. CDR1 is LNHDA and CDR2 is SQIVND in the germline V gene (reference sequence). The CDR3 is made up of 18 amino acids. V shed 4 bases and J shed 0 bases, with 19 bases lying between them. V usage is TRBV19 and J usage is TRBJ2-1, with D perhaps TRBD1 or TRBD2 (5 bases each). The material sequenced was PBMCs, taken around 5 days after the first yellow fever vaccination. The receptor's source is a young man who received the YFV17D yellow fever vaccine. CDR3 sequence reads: CASSRAEGEMSSYNEQFF. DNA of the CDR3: TGTGCCAGTAGTAGGGCCGAAGGGGAGATGAGCTCCTACAATGAGCAGTTCTTC.